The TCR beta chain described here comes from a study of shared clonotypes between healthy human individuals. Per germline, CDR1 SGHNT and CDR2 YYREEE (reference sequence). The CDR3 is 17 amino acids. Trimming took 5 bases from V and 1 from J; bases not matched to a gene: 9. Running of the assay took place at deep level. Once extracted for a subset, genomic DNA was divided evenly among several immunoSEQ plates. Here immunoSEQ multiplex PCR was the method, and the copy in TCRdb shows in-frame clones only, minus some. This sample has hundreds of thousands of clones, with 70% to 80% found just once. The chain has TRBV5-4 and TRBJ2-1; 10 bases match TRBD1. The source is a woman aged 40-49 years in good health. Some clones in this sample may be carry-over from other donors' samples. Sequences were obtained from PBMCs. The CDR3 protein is CASRGQGSLSSYNEQFF. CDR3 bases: TGTGCCAGCAGGGGACAGGGGTCGTTGTCATCCTACAATGAGCAGTTCTTC.